The 6 T cell receptor beta chains in this list originate from one sample, sequenced in a study of blood T cell repertoires in COVID-19. Measured with immunoSEQ multiplex PCR; TCRdb has only the in-frame clones, and not every one. Altogether 250,000 or so clones are present, about four fifths being singletons, with the ten largest covering more than 7%. The sequencing sample was made of peripheral blood. The receptor set was obtained from a man older than 75 with acute or convalescent COVID-19.

The chain is built from TRBV2 and TRBJ1-4; D remains unclear. The V end lost 6 bases, the J end lost 6 bases, and 17 bases lay between the germline ends. The CDR3 consists of 15 residues. Germline loops: CDR1 SNHLY, CDR2 FYNNEI. CDR3 sequence (DNA): TGTGCCAGCAGGTCCCGGGGTCGCGGATATGAAAAACTGTTTTTT. Amino acids: CASRSRGRGYEKLFF.

The gene calls are TRBV11-1 and TRBJ2-3, with 7 bases lining up with TRBD1. Germline V lookup: CDR1 SGHAT, CDR2 FQDESV (reference sequence). The trim removed 6 bases at V and 5 bases at J, leaving 11 bases unmatched. The CDR3 is made up of 15 amino acids. CDR3 in amino acids: CASREDRARGDTQYF. The CDR3 DNA reads TGTGCCAGCAGGGAAGACAGGGCCAGGGGAGATACGCAGTATTTT.

The chain employs TRBV7-2 and TRBJ2-7; possibly TRBD1 for D (6 bases). CDR3 length equals 13 residues. Germline-derived CDR1 and CDR2 are SGHTA and FQGNSA. Trimming removed 5 bases at V and 5 bases at J, with 13 bases between. The CDR3 DNA follows: TGTGCCAGCAGCGTACGGAAGGGGGACGAGCAGTACTTC. Protein sequence: CASSVRKGDEQYF.

The sample holds a few counts of this clone. The rearrangement links TRBV28 to TRBJ1-2; the match to TRBD1 covers 8 bases. Germline CDR1 is MDHEN and CDR2 is SYDVKM. This CDR3 contains 12 residues. With 7 bases clipped from V and 8 bases from J, the junction kept 6 bases outside the gene matches. CDR3 coding DNA: TGTGCCAGCAAGCCTGGACAGGGCGGCTACACCTTC. The encoded protein is CASKPGQGGYTF.

V usage is TRBV30 and J usage is TRBJ2-5; D may be TRBD2 (6 bases). Germline V gives CDR1 GTSNPN, CDR2 SVGIG (reference sequence). The CDR3 contains 14 residues. V was clipped by 2 bases and J by 2 bases, with 12 bases between them. CDR3 sequence reads: CAWSIPGVQETQYF. In DNA form, the CDR3 reads TGTGCCTGGAGTATCCCGGGGGTACAAGAGACCCAGTACTTC.

This rearrangement joins TRBV24-1 to TRBJ2-5, with 11 nucleotides matching TRBD2. Germline CDR1 KGHDR, CDR2 SFDVKD. The ends lost 4 bases at V and 5 bases at J; junction bases unmatched: 8. This CDR3 spans 16 amino acids. The CDR3 DNA sequence: TGTGCCACCAGTGACCTAGCGGGAGGTGGTTGGGAGACCCAGTACTTC. This sequence encodes CATSDLAGGGWETQYF.